The T cell receptor beta chain described here comes from a study of T cells in Graves' hyperthyroidism and ophthalmopathy. Study results and limitations: Researchers found most expanded thyroid clonotypes above 0.001 in blood as well. A model of 13 V-J features distinguished ophthalmopathy from stable hyperthyroidism.

Germline V gene data show CDR1 as SGHRS and CDR2 as YFSETQ. The CDR3 length is 15 residues. This clonotype is a singleton in its sample. Its matching antigen is unknown. Germline and junction disagree at one end, which may indicate a read error. Lactation, pregnancy, other autoimmune disease or uncontrolled infection led to exclusion of patients. Orbital computed tomography and thyroid ultrasound, together with serum TRAb and thyroxine and clinical symptoms, were used for diagnoses. TCR beta CDR3 sequences were amplified from RNA transcripts. RT-PCR in the first round (using the HTBI primer set) targeted the TCR CDR3. MiXCR, run by TCRdb on the multiplex PCR reads, gives a single entry per CDR3 protein. The table has about 580,000 distinct CDR3 sequences, 40% to 55% seen once.

This TCR was sampled from a young woman with Graves' hyperthyroidism. The sequenced sample was peripheral blood or thyroid tissue (not recorded which). V usage is TRBV5-1 and J usage is TRBJ2-2, with 7 positions matching TRBD2. CDR3 bases: TGTGCCAGCAGCTTGGGAGGGGAAGGTTTCAGGACGGTGTTTTTT. Its translation: CASSLGGEGFRTVFF.